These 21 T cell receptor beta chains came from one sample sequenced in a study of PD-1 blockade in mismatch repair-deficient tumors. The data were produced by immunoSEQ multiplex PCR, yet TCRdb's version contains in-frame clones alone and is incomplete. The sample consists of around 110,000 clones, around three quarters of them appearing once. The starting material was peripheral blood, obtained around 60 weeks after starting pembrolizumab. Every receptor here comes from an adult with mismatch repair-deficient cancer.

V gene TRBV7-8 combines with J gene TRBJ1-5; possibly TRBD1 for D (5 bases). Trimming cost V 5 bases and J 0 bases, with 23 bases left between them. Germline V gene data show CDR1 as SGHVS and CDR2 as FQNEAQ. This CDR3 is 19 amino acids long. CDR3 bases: TGTGCCAGCAGCCAGCTTGTCGGGGCCGATCTTTATAGCAATCAGCCCCAGCATTTT. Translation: CASSQLVGADLYSNQPQHF.

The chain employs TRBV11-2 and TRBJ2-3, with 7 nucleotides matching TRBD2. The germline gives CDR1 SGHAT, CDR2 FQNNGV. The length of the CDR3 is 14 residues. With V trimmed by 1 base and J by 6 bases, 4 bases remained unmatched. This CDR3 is CASSLGFGGDTQYF. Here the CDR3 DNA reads TGTGCCAGCAGCTTAGGTTTCGGGGGGGATACGCAGTATTTT.

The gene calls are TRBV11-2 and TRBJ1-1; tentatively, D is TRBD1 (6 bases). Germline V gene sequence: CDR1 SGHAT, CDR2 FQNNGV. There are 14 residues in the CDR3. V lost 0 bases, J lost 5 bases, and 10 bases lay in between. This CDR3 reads CASSLEGAWTEAFF. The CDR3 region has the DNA TGTGCCAGCAGCTTAGAGGGGGCTTGGACTGAAGCTTTCTTT.

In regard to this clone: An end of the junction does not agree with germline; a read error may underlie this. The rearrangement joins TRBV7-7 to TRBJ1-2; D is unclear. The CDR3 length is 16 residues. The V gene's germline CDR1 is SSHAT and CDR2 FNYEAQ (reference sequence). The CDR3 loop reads CASSLGKKGKQDGYTF. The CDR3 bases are TGTGCTAGCAGCTTAGGCAAGAAGGGAAAACAAGATGGCTACACCTTC.

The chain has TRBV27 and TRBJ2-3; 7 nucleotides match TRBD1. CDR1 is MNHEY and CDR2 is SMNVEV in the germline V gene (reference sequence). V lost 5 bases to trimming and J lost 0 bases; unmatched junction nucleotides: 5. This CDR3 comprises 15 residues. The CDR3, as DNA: TGTGCCAGCAGTACCGGGACAGTTAGCACAGATACGCAGTATTTT. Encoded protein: CASSTGTVSTDTQYF.

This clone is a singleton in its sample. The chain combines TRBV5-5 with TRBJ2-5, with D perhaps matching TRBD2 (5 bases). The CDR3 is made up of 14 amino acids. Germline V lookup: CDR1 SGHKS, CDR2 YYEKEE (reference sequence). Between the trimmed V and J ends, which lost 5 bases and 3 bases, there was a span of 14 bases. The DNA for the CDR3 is TGTGCCAGCAGTAAGGACTTACGTAAAGAGACCCAGTACTTC. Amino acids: CASSKDLRKETQYF.

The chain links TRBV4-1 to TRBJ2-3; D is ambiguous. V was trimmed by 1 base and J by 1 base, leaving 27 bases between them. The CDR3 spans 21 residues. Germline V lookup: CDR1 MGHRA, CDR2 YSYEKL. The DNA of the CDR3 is TGCGCCAGCAGCCAAGTTTCGTGGTCTAACACCTTAGGTGTGGGCACAGATACGCAGTATTTT. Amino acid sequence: CASSQVSWSNTLGVGTDTQYF.

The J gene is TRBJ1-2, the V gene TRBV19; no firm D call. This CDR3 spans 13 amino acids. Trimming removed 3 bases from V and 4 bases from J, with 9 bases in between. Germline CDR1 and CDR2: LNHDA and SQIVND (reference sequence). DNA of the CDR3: TGTGCCAGTAGTATGGCGCAATCCTATGGCTACACCTTC. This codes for CASSMAQSYGYTF.

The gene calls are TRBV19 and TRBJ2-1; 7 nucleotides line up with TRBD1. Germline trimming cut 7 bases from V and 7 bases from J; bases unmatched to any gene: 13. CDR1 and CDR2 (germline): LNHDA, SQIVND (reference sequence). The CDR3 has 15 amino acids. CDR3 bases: TGTGCCAGTAACCGACAGGGAACCCTTCAAAATGAGCAGTTCTTC. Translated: CASNRQGTLQNEQFF.

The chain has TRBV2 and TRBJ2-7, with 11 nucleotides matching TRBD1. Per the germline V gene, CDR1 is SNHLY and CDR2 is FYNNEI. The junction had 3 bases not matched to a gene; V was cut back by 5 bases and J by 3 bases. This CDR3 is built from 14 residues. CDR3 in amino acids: CASSWGTGGYEQYF. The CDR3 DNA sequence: TGTGCCAGCAGTTGGGGGACAGGGGGCTACGAGCAGTACTTC. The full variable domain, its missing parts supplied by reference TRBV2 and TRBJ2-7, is EPEVTQTPSHQVTQMGQEVILRCVPISNHLYFYWYRQILGQKVEFLVSFYNNEISEKSEIFDDQFSVERPDGSNFTLKIRSTKLEDSAMYFCASSWGTGGYEQYFGPGTRLTVT.

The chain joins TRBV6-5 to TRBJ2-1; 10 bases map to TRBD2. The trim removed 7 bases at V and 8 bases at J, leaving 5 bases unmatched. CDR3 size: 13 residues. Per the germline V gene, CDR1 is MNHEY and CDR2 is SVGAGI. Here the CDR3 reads CASNTGTSDEQFF. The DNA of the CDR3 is TGTGCCAGCAACACCGGGACTAGCGATGAGCAGTTCTTC.

The DNA of the CDR3 is TGTGCCAGCAGTTACGCAAGCGGACCCGGGAAAGAGACCCAGTACTTC. Protein: CASSYASGPGKETQYF. This chain links TRBV6-5 with TRBJ2-5, with a possible D match to TRBD2 (5 bases). V lost 2 bases to trimming and J lost 3 bases, with 16 bases between them. The CDR3 covers 16 residues. The germline V gene encodes CDR1 MNHEY and CDR2 SVGAGI.

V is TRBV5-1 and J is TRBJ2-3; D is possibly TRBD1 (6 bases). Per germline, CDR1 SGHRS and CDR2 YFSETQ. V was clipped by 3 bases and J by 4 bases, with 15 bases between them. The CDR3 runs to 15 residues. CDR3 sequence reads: CASSSTRGYPDTQYF. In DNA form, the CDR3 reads TGCGCCAGCAGCTCGACAAGGGGGTATCCAGATACGCAGTATTTT.

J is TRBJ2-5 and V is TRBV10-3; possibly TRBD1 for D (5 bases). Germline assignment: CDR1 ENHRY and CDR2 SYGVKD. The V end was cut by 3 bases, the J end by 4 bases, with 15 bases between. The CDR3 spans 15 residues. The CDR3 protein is CAISDVGRVGETQYF. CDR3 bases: TGTGCCATCAGTGATGTGGGCAGGGTAGGAGAGACCCAGTACTTC.

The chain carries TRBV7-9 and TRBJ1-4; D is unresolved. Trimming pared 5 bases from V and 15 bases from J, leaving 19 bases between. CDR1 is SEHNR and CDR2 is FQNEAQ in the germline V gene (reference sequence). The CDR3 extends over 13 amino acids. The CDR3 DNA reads TGTGCCAGCAGCCGAGGAGAGGTTGAACTGTTGTTTTTT. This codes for CASSRGEVELLFF.

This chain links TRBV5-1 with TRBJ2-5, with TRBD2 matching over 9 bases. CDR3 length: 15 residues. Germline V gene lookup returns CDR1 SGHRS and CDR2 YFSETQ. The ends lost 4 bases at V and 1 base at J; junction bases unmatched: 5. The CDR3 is CASSDQTSGQETQYF. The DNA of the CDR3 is TGCGCCAGCAGCGATCAGACTAGCGGCCAAGAGACCCAGTACTTC.

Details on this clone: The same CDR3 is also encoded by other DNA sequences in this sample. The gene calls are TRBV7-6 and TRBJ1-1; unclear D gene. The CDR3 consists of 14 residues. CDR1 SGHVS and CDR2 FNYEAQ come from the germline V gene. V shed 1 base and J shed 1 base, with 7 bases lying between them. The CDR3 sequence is CASSLVGPNTEAFF. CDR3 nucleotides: TGTGCCAGCAGCTTAGTTGGACCGAACACTGAAGCTTTCTTT.

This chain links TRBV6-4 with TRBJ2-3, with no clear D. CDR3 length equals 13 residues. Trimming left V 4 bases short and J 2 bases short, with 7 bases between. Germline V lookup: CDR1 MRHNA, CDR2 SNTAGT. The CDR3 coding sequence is TGTGCCAGCAGTGTTAGCCTCACAGATACGCAGTATTTT. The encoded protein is CASSVSLTDTQYF.

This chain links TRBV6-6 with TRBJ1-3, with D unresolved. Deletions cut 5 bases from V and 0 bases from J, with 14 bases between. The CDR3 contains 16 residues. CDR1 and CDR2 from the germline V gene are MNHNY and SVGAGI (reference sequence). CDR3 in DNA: TGTGCCAGCAGTGGGCACCCACGGAGCTCTGGAAACACCATATATTTT. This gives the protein CASSGHPRSSGNTIYF.

The CDR3 sequence is CATNTGVGELFF. CDR3 DNA sequence: TGTGCCACCAACACAGGGGTCGGTGAGCTGTTTTTT. The rearrangement joins TRBV7-8 to TRBJ2-2, with TRBD1 identical over 7 bases. J lost 11 bases, V lost 10 bases, and 10 bases had no gene match. The CDR3 covers 12 residues. Looked up from germline, CDR1 is SGHVS and CDR2 is FQNEAQ.

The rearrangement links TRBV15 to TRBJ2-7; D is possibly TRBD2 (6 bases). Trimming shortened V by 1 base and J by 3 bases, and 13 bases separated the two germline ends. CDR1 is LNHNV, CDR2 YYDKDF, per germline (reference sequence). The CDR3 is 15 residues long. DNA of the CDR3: TGTGCCACCAGCAGAGGGAGCGGGCGGGTCTACGAGCAGTACTTC. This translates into CATSRGSGRVYEQYF. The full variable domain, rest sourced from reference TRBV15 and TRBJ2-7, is DAMVIQNPRYQVTQFGKPVTLSCSQTLNHNVMYWYQQKSSQAPKLLFHYYDKDFNNEADTPDNFQSRRPNTSFCFLDIRSPGLGDTAMYLCATSRGSGRVYEQYFGPGTRLTVT.